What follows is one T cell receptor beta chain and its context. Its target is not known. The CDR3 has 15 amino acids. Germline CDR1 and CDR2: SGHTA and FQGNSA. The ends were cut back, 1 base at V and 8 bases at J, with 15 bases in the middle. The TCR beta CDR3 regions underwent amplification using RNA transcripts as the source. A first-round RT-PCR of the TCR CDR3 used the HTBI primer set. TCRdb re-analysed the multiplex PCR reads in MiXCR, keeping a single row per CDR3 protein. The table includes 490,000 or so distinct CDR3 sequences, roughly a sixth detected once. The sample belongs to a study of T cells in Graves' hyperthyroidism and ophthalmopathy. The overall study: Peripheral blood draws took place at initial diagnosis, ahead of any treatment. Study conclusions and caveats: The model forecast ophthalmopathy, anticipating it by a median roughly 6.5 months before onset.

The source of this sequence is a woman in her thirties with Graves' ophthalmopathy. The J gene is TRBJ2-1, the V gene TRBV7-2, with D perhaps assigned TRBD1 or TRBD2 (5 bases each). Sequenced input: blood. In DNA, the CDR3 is TGTGCCAGCAGCTTAGTCGGGGCGGCACACCATGAGCAGTTCTTC. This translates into CASSLVGAAHHEQFF.